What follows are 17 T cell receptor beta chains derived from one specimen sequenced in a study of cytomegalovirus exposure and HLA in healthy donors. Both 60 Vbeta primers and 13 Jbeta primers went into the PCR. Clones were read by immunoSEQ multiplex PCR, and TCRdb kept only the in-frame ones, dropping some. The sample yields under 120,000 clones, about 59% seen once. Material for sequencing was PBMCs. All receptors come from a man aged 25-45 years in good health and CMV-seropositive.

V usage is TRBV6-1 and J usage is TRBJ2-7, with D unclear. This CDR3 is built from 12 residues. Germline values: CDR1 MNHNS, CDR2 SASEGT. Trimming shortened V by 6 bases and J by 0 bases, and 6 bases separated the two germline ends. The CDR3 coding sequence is TGTGCCAGCAGCCCTTCCTCCTACGAGCAGTACTTC. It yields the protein CASSPSSYEQYF.

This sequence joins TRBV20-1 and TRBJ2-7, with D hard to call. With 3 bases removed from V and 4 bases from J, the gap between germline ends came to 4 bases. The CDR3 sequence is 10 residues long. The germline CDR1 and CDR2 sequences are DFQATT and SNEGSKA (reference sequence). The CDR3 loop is CSASRYEQYF. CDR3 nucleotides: TGCAGTGCTAGTCGGTACGAGCAGTACTTC.

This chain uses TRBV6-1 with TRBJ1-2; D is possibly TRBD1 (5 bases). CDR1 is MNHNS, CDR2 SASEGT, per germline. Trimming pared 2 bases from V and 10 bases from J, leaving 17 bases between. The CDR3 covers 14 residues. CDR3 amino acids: CASSELGEGWDYTF. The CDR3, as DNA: TGTGCCAGCAGTGAATTAGGGGAGGGGTGGGACTACACCTTC.

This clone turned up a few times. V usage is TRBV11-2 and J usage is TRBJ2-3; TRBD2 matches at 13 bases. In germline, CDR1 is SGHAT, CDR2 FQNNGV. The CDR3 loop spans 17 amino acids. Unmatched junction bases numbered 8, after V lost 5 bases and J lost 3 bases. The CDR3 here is CASSEGLAGVVTDTQYF. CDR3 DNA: TGTGCCAGCAGCGAAGGACTAGCGGGGGTGGTAACAGATACGCAGTATTTT.

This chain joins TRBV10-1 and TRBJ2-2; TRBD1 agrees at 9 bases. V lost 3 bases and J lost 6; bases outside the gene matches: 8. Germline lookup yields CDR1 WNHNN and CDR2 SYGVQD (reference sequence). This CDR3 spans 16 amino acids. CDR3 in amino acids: CASSEDSGQGSGELFF. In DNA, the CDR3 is TGCGCCAGCAGTGAAGATTCGGGACAGGGTTCCGGGGAGCTGTTTTTT.

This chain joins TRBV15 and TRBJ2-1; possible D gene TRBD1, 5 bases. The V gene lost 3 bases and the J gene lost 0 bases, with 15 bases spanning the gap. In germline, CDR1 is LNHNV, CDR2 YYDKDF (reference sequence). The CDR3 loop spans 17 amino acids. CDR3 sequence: CATSSVTVDSSYNEQFF. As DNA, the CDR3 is TGTGCCACCAGCAGCGTTACTGTTGACAGCTCCTACAATGAGCAGTTCTTC.

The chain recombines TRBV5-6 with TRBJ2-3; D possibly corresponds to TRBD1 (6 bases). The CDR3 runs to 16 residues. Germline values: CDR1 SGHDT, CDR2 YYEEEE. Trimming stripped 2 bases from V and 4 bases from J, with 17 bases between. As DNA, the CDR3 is TGTGCCAGCAGCTTCGTGACAGGTAGGGGCGCAGATACGCAGTATTTT. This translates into CASSFVTGRGADTQYF. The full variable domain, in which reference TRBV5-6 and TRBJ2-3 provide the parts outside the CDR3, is DAGVTQSPTHLIKTRGQQVTLRCSPKSGHDTVSWYQQALGQGPQFIFQYYEEEERQRGNFPDRFSGHQFPNYSSELNVNALLLGDSALYLCASSFVTGRGADTQYFGPGTRLTVL.

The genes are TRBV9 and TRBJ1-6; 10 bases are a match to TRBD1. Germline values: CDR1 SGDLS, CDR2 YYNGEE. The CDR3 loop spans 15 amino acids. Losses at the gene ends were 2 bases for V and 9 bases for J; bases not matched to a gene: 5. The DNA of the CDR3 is TGTGCCAGCAGCGTTGGGGGACAGGGGTCTTCACCCCTCCACTTT. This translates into CASSVGGQGSSPLHF.

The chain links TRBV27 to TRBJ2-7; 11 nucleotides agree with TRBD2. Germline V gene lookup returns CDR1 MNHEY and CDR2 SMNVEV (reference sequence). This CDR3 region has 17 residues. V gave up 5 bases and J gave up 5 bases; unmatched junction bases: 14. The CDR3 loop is CASSPTQTSGVLHEQYF. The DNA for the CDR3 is TGTGCCAGCAGTCCTACTCAGACTAGCGGGGTCCTCCACGAGCAGTACTTC.

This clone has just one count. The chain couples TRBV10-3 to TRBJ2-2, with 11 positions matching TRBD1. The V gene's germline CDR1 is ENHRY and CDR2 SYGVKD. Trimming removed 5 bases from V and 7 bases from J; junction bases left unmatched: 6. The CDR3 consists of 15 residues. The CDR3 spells CAISLGQGAGGELFF. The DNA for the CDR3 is TGTGCCATCAGTCTTGGACAGGGGGCCGGCGGGGAGCTGTTTTTT.

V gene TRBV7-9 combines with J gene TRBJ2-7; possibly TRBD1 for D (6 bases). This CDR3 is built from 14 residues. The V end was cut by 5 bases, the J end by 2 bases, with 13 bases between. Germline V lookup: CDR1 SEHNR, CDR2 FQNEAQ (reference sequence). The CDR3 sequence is CASSRTEGPYEQYF. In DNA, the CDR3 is TGTGCCAGCAGCCGGACAGAAGGACCCTACGAGCAGTACTTC.

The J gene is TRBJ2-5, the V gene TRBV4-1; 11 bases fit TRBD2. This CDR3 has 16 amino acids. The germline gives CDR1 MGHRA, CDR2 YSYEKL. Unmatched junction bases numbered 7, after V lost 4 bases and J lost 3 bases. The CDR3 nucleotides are TGCGCCAGCAGCCGACAATTTAGCGGGGGGGAAGAGACCCAGTACTTC. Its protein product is CASSRQFSGGEETQYF.

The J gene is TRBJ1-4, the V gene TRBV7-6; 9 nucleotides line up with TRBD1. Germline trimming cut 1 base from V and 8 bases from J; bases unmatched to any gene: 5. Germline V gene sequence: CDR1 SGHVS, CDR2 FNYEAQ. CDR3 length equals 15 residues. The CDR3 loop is CASSLGGTGSEKLFF. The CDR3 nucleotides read TGTGCCAGCAGCTTAGGAGGGACAGGGAGCGAAAAACTGTTTTTT.

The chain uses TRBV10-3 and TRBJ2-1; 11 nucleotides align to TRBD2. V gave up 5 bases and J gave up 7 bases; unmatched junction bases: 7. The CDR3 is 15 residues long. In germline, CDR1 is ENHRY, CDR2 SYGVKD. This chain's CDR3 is CAISRRTSGRNEQFF. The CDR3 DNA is TGTGCCATCAGTAGAAGGACTAGCGGGCGGAATGAGCAGTTCTTC.

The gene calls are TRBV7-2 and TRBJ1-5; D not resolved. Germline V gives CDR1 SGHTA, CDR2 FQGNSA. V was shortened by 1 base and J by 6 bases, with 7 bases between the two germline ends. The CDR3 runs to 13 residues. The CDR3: CASSLVEGQPQHF. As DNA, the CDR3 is TGTGCCAGCAGCTTAGTGGAGGGTCAGCCCCAGCATTTT.

The CDR3: CASSTGSTNEKLFF. Here the CDR3 DNA reads TGTGCCAGCAGTACAGGTTCGACTAATGAAAAACTGTTTTTT. The chain combines TRBV27 with TRBJ1-4; possibly TRBD1 for D (5 bases). The CDR3 covers 14 residues. Trimming shortened V by 5 bases and J by 2 bases, and 9 bases separated the two germline ends. Per the germline V gene, CDR1 is MNHEY and CDR2 is SMNVEV (reference sequence).

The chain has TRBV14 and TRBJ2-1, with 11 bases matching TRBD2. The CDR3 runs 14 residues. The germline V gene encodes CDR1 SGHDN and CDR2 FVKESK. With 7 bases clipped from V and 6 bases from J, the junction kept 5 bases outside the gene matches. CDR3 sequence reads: CASTLGLAANEQFF. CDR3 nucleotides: TGTGCCAGCACGTTGGGACTAGCGGCCAATGAGCAGTTCTTC.